This is a list of T cell receptor beta chains from one sample in a study of T cells after yellow fever vaccination. TCRdb reanalysed the 5' RACE reads using MiXCR and keeps one entry per CDR3 protein. Among 510,000 or so distinct CDR3 sequences, 15% to 20% were seen once, and the ten largest hold roughly an eighth. This specimen was PBMCs, taken 15 days after the yellow fever booster vaccination. These receptors were collected from a man aged 25-45 years who received the YFV17D yellow fever vaccine. Both conserved end residues are part of each CDR3. The order of the fields is V gene, J gene, clone size, CDR3 protein. Size tells how often a clone was seen (once, few, many) or the class of an expanded clone, and some rows leave it out.

v_gene: TRBV7-2; j_gene: TRBJ1-1; abundance: -; CDR3aa: CASSLIAENTEAFF
v_gene: TRBV18; j_gene: TRBJ1-1; abundance: -; CDR3aa: CASSPTGKNTEAFF
v_gene: TRBV12-3/TRBV12-4; j_gene: TRBJ2-4; abundance: -; CDR3aa: CASSQRGGVGKNIQYF
v_gene: TRBV2; j_gene: TRBJ2-3; abundance: -; CDR3aa: CASKFFTSGSDTQYF
v_gene: TRBV19; j_gene: TRBJ2-1; abundance: few; CDR3aa: CASSRTSGRGYEQFF
v_gene: TRBV4-2; j_gene: TRBJ1-1; abundance: -; CDR3aa: CASSQDPALAGNTEAFF
v_gene: TRBV4-2; j_gene: TRBJ2-2; abundance: -; CDR3aa: CAISPGQVWDGELFF
v_gene: TRBV6-5; j_gene: TRBJ2-3; abundance: few; CDR3aa: CASSYVGVSDTQYF
v_gene: TRBV7-2; j_gene: TRBJ1-2; abundance: -; CDR3aa: CASSLAGLAYGYTF
v_gene: TRBV12-3/TRBV12-4; j_gene: TRBJ2-1; abundance: few; CDR3aa: CASSQEDFSVEQFF
v_gene: TRBV11-2; j_gene: TRBJ2-1; abundance: -; CDR3aa: CASSLDLASSYNEQFF
v_gene: TRBV15; j_gene: TRBJ2-7; abundance: -; CDR3aa: CATSSLPGQGSNEQYF
v_gene: TRBV14; j_gene: TRBJ2-7; abundance: -; CDR3aa: CASSQGHGGYEQYF
v_gene: TRBV7-3; j_gene: TRBJ2-1; abundance: few; CDR3aa: CASSLTRDPYNEQFF
v_gene: TRBV4-2; j_gene: TRBJ2-7; abundance: -; CDR3aa: CASSQEPPSSGRSYEQYF
v_gene: TRBV5-1; j_gene: TRBJ1-2; abundance: few; CDR3aa: CASTAGRLANGYTF